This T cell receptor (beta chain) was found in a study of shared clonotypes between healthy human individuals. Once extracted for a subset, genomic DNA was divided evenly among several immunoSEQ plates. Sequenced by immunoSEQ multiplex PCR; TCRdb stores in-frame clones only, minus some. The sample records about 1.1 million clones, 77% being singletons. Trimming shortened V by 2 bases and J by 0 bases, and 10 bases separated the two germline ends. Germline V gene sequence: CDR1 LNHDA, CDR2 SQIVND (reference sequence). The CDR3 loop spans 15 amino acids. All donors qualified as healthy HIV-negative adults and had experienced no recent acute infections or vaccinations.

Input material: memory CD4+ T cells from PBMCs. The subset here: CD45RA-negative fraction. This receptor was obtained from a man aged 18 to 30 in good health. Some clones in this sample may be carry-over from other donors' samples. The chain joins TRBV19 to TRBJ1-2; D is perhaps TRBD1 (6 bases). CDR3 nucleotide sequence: TGTGCCAGTAGTATAATCGGGGGCGCTAACTATGGCTACACCTTC. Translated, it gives CASSIIGGANYGYTF.